What follows are 31 T cell receptor beta chains derived from one specimen sequenced in a study of shared clonotypes between healthy human individuals. Here immunoSEQ multiplex PCR was the method, and the copy in TCRdb shows in-frame clones only, minus some. The sample includes around 2.5 million clones, approximately 93% of them seen just once. Specimen: naive CD4+ T cells from PBMCs. Subset noted: CD45RA+ positively selected. The receptors shown here come from a man in his late teens or twenties in good health. Some clones in this sample may be carry-over from other donors' samples.

In DNA, the CDR3 is TGTGCCAGTAGTCGACTCCAGGGATCCAGCAATCAGCCCCAGCATTTT. Translation: CASSRLQGSSNQPQHF. The chain links TRBV19 to TRBJ1-5; tentative D call: TRBD1 (5 bases). CDR3 length: 16 amino acids. Trimming shortened V by 5 bases and J by 1 base, and 15 bases separated the two germline ends. Germline CDR1 and CDR2: LNHDA and SQIVND (reference sequence).

This clone was seen more than once but under ten times. The chain recombines TRBV19 with TRBJ1-5, with TRBD1 as a possible D gene (6 bases). The CDR3 loop spans 14 amino acids. Germline CDR1 is LNHDA and CDR2 is SQIVND (reference sequence). V was pared by 5 bases and J by 3 bases, with 11 bases between. Here the CDR3 DNA reads TGTGCCAGTAGTCCCGGACAGTTCAATCAGCCCCAGCATTTT. It translates to CASSPGQFNQPQHF. Drawing the rest from reference TRBV19 and TRBJ1-5, the complete variable domain is DGGITQSPKYLFRKEGQNVTLSCEQNLNHDAMYWYRQDPGQGLRLIYYSQIVNDFQKGDIAEGYSVSREKKESFPLTVTSAQKNPTAFYLCASSPGQFNQPQHFGDGTRLSIL.

This rearrangement joins TRBV11-3 to TRBJ2-6; the D gene is possibly TRBD1 (5 bases). The CDR3 is 17 residues long. V lost 5 bases, J lost 4 bases, and 18 bases lay in between. In germline, CDR1 is SGHNT, CDR2 YENEEA. CDR3 sequence: CASSPGGRVEGANVLTF. The CDR3 nucleotides read TGTGCCAGCAGCCCAGGCGGCAGGGTAGAAGGGGCCAACGTCCTGACTTTC.

This clone came up a few times. V is TRBV6-1 and J is TRBJ1-1; D unresolved. The CDR3 totals 15 residues. V gave up 6 bases and J gave up 3 bases, with 17 bases separating them. Germline V gene data show CDR1 as MNHNS and CDR2 as SASEGT. This chain's CDR3 is CASSGPSRVDTEAFF. CDR3 DNA: TGTGCCAGCAGCGGCCCTTCCAGAGTGGACACTGAAGCTTTCTTT.

The table lists this clone with a count of one. V is TRBV7-2 and J is TRBJ2-5; D may be TRBD1 or TRBD2 (6 bases each). The V end lost 5 bases, the J end lost 5 bases, and 18 bases lay between the germline ends. Looked up from germline, CDR1 is SGHTA and CDR2 is FQGNSA. This CDR3 region has 15 residues. CDR3 region: CASSRNGGRWETQYF. As DNA, the CDR3 is TGTGCCAGCAGCCGTAATGGGGGGCGCTGGGAGACCCAGTACTTC.

This clone was picked up one time. The CDR3 sequence is CASSLDPGAGYSYGYTF. Here the CDR3 DNA reads TGTGCCAGCAGCTTAGATCCGGGGGCCGGCTATAGCTATGGCTACACCTTC. This chain joins TRBV7-2 and TRBJ1-2; the D gene is possibly TRBD1 (6 bases). In germline, CDR1 is SGHTA, CDR2 FQGNSA. With 1 base removed from V and 4 bases from J, the gap between germline ends came to 19 bases. This CDR3 is built from 17 residues.

V usage is TRBV7-2 and J usage is TRBJ2-6; 9 bases are a match to TRBD1. This CDR3 is 18 amino acids long. In germline, CDR1 is SGHTA, CDR2 FQGNSA. V trimming: 5 bases; J trimming: 0 bases; junction bases outside the gene matches: 8. Written as DNA, the CDR3 is TGTGCCAGCAGCCCCGTGGGGACAGGGAGCTCTGGGGCCAACGTCCTGACTTTC. Encoded protein: CASSPVGTGSSGANVLTF.

The V and J genes are TRBV11-2 and TRBJ2-5, with D maybe TRBD2 (5 bases). CDR3 length equals 13 residues. Trimming removed 6 bases from V and 7 bases from J, with 15 bases in between. The germline V gene has CDR1 SGHAT and CDR2 FQNNGV. The CDR3 spells CASSASTPGTQYF. CDR3 coding DNA: TGTGCCAGCAGTGCTAGCACCCCCGGGACCCAGTACTTC.

The chain links TRBV28 to TRBJ2-7; TRBD1 might be the D (6 bases). V lost 7 bases and J lost 2, with 9 bases in between. Germline CDR1 is MDHEN and CDR2 is SYDVKM. The CDR3 extends over 12 amino acids. CDR3 protein: CASNQGPYEQYF. The CDR3 coding sequence is TGTGCCAGCAACCAGGGGCCCTACGAGCAGTACTTC. Looking up the rest from reference TRBV28 and TRBJ2-7 gives the full variable domain: DVKVTQSSRYLVKRTGEKVFLECVQDMDHENMFWYRQDPGLGLRLIYFSYDVKMKEKGDIPEGYSVSREKKERFSLILESASTNQTSMYLCASNQGPYEQYFGPGTRLTVT.

This clone has only one observation. This chain joins TRBV19 and TRBJ1-5, with D hard to call. The CDR3 is 12 residues long. V lost 6 bases and J 5 bases, leaving 8 bases between the germline ends. Germline V gene lookup returns CDR1 LNHDA and CDR2 SQIVND (reference sequence). The CDR3 DNA reads as TGTGCCAGTAGGCGGCTCGATCAGCCCCAGCATTTT. Its translation: CASRRLDQPQHF.

Comment on this clone: The identical CDR3 is also encoded by other nucleotide sequences in the sample. The V gene is TRBV9, the J gene TRBJ2-1; D remains ambiguous. The germline CDR1 and CDR2 sequences are SGDLS and YYNGEE. CDR3 size: 16 residues. Trimming removed 0 bases from V and 0 bases from J, with 10 bases in between. CDR3 nucleotides: TGTGCCAGCAGCGTAGCCGGCCCCAGCTCCTACAATGAGCAGTTCTTC. Amino acid sequence: CASSVAGPSSYNEQFF.

The V gene is TRBV29-1, the J gene TRBJ2-5; D is perhaps TRBD1 (7 bases). Germline-derived CDR1 and CDR2 are SQVTM and ANQGSEA. The CDR3 has 13 amino acids. V lost 6 bases to trimming and J lost 4 bases, with 15 bases between them. CDR3 DNA: TGCAGCGTGGCACAGGGGAGGAGAGAGACCCAGTACTTC. It is translated as CSVAQGRRETQYF.

Here the CDR3 reads CASSLTGGPEDTQYF. Here the CDR3 DNA reads TGTGCCAGCAGCTTGACGGGAGGGCCCGAAGATACGCAGTATTTT. V is TRBV5-4 and J is TRBJ2-3; 8 nucleotides line up with TRBD2. Losses at the gene ends were 1 base for V and 5 bases for J; bases not matched to a gene: 6. The CDR3 contains 15 residues. The V gene's germline CDR1 is SGHNT and CDR2 YYREEE (reference sequence). Full variable domain (remainder filled in from reference TRBV5-4 and TRBJ2-3): ETGVTQSPTHLIKTRGQQVTLRCSSQSGHNTVSWYQQALGQGPQFIFQYYREEENGRGNFPPRFSGLQFPNYSSELNVNALELDDSALYLCASSLTGGPEDTQYFGPGTRLTVL.

This chain connects TRBV11-2 to TRBJ2-3; D unclear. Between the trimmed V and J ends, which lost 4 bases and 2 bases, there was a span of 13 bases. The CDR3 is 15 amino acids. Germline V lookup: CDR1 SGHAT, CDR2 FQNNGV. The CDR3 sequence is CASSSVLAVTDTQYF. In DNA form, the CDR3 reads TGTGCCAGCAGCTCAGTACTGGCAGTCACAGATACGCAGTATTTT. The whole variable domain, remainder taken from reference TRBV11-2 and TRBJ2-3, is EAGVAQSPRYKIIEKRQSVAFWCNPISGHATLYWYQQILGQGPKLLIQFQNNGVVDDSQLPKDRFSAERLKGVDSTLKIQPAKLEDSAVYLCASSSVLAVTDTQYFGPGTRLTVL.

The V and J genes are TRBV5-1 and TRBJ2-3; D perhaps matches TRBD2 (6 bases). V lost 7 bases, J lost 6 bases, and 15 bases lay in between. The CDR3 is 13 amino acids. Germline V gives CDR1 SGHRS, CDR2 YFSETQ. The CDR3 here is CASGSTGGDTQYF. The DNA for the CDR3 is TGCGCCAGCGGAAGCACAGGAGGGGATACGCAGTATTTT. Complete variable domain (other parts from reference TRBV5-1 and TRBJ2-3): KAGVTQTPRYLIKTRGQQVTLSCSPISGHRSVSWYQQTPGQGLQFLFEYFSETQRNKGNFPGRFSGRQFSNSRSEMNVSTLELGDSALYLCASGSTGGDTQYFGPGTRLTVL.

Comments on this clone: Additional DNA sequences in this sample encode the identical CDR3. The CDR3 coding sequence is TGTGCCAGCAGCTTAGGGAGCGGGAGAGGAGAGACCCAGTACTTC. It yields the protein CASSLGSGRGETQYF. The rearrangement joins TRBV7-2 to TRBJ2-5; 8 nucleotides agree with TRBD2. J lost 4 bases, V lost 1 base, and 5 bases had no gene match. The CDR3 totals 15 residues. The germline CDR1 and CDR2 sequences are SGHTA and FQGNSA.

In DNA, the CDR3 is TGTGCCAGCAGCGCAAGGCCCCTGCAGTTCGGGTACGAGCAGTACTTC. This sequence encodes CASSARPLQFGYEQYF. The chain joins TRBV11-1 to TRBJ2-7; D ambiguous. The CDR3 loop spans 16 amino acids. Deletions cut 5 bases from V and 4 bases from J, with 21 bases between. In germline, CDR1 is SGHAT, CDR2 FQDESV (reference sequence). The full variable domain, its missing parts supplied by reference TRBV11-1 and TRBJ2-7, is EAEVAQSPRYKITEKSQAVAFWCDPISGHATLYWYRQILGQGPELLVQFQDESVVDDSQLPKDRFSAERLKGVDSTLKIQPAELGDSAMYLCASSARPLQFGYEQYFGPGTRLTVT.

This clone appeared a single time. The chain is built from TRBV28 and TRBJ2-1; 12 nucleotides line up with TRBD2. Germline V gene data show CDR1 as MDHEN and CDR2 as SYDVKM. The CDR3 loop spans 16 amino acids. CDR3 amino acids: CTSGLAGGRFDNEQFF. Written as DNA, the CDR3 is TGTACATCTGGGCTAGCGGGAGGGCGTTTCGACAATGAGCAGTTCTTC.

Points on this clone: Other DNA sequences from this sample encode an identical CDR3 as well. This rearrangement joins TRBV28 to TRBJ1-1; no firm D call. CDR3 length equals 11 residues. The V gene lost 10 bases and the J gene lost 1 base, with 7 bases spanning the gap. CDR1 MDHEN and CDR2 SYDVKM come from the germline V gene. In nucleotides, the CDR3 is TGTGCCACCCGAGGGAACACTGAAGCTTTCTTT. Amino acids: CATRGNTEAFF.

The gene calls are TRBV18 and TRBJ1-2; D ambiguous. The CDR3 has 15 residues. Trimming took 6 bases from V and 4 from J, leaving 18 bases between them. Germline assignment: CDR1 KGHSH and CDR2 LQKENI. DNA of the CDR3: TGTGCCAGCTCCGGGTGGGGAGAAGCTACCTATGGCTACACCTTC. Translating gives CASSGWGEATYGYTF.

The chain combines TRBV5-1 with TRBJ2-3; a possible D gene is TRBD2 (6 bases). The germline gives CDR1 SGHRS, CDR2 YFSETQ. Trimming cost V 0 bases and J 2 bases, with 16 bases left between them. The CDR3 has 17 residues. This CDR3 is CASSLAWAGSATDTQYF. CDR3 coding DNA: TGCGCCAGCAGCTTGGCCTGGGCGGGATCCGCCACAGATACGCAGTATTTT.

This chain connects TRBV7-2 to TRBJ2-5; no clear D. V dropped 2 bases and J dropped 4 bases, with 14 bases sitting between them. There are 15 residues in the CDR3. The V gene's germline CDR1 is SGHTA and CDR2 FQGNSA. The CDR3 sequence is CASSLYPSPGETQYF. The DNA of the CDR3 is TGTGCCAGCAGCTTATACCCCTCCCCCGGAGAGACCCAGTACTTC.

The chain uses TRBV28 and TRBJ2-1; D possibly corresponds to TRBD2 (5 bases). This CDR3 has 15 residues. V lost 2 bases to trimming and J lost 4 bases, with 12 bases between them. CDR1 and CDR2 (germline): MDHEN, SYDVKM. The CDR3 spells CASSLGGWDYNEQFF. The CDR3 nucleotides are TGTGCCAGCAGTTTAGGAGGTTGGGATTACAATGAGCAGTTCTTC.

The chain carries TRBV5-1 and TRBJ2-1; D is perhaps TRBD1 (5 bases). V lost 0 bases and J 10 bases, leaving 11 bases between the germline ends. This CDR3 has 13 amino acids. The germline V gene encodes CDR1 SGHRS and CDR2 YFSETQ. The CDR3 is CASSLDLGVEQFF. CDR3 nucleotide sequence: TGCGCCAGCAGCTTGGACCTAGGGGTAGAGCAGTTCTTC.

This clone appeared a few times. J is TRBJ1-3 and V is TRBV2, with D uncertain. V was cut by 10 bases and J by 0 bases, with 10 bases left in between. Germline loops: CDR1 SNHLY, CDR2 FYNNEI. This CDR3 comprises 13 residues. CDR3 DNA: TGTGCCACCACAGAGAACTCTGGAAACACCATATATTTT. Translating it yields CATTENSGNTIYF.

The rearrangement links TRBV7-8 to TRBJ1-4; unclear D gene. CDR3 length: 11 amino acids. V gave up 3 bases and J gave up 14 bases, with 10 bases separating them. Germline V CDR1 and CDR2: SGHVS, FQNEAQ. CDR3 nucleotide sequence: TGTGCCAGCAGCTTGGAAGGGTGGCTGTTTTTT. Translated, it gives CASSLEGWLFF.

This rearrangement joins TRBV28 to TRBJ1-2, with 8 bases matching TRBD1. V was pared by 1 base and J by 8 bases, with 6 bases of the junction left unmatched. Germline values: CDR1 MDHEN, CDR2 SYDVKM. The length of the CDR3 is 14 residues. The CDR3, as DNA: TGTGCCAGCAGTTTATATCAGGACAGGGAAGGCTACACCTTC. Its translation: CASSLYQDREGYTF.

On this clone itself: Different DNA sequences within this sample yield the same CDR3. The genes are TRBV7-2 and TRBJ2-3; D gene unclear. The CDR3 spans 14 residues. With 5 bases removed from V and 1 base from J, the gap between germline ends came to 10 bases. Germline V lookup: CDR1 SGHTA, CDR2 FQGNSA. Here the CDR3 reads CASSPRTGTDTQYF. In DNA, the CDR3 is TGTGCCAGCAGCCCAAGGACGGGCACAGATACGCAGTATTTT.

As regards this clone: The sample contains more than one DNA sequence encoding this CDR3. The rearrangement joins TRBV6-6 to TRBJ1-2; weak D call: TRBD1 (5 bases). V dropped 2 bases and J dropped 4 bases, with 11 bases sitting between them. This CDR3 spans 14 amino acids. CDR1 and CDR2 (germline): MNHNY, SVGAGI (reference sequence). The CDR3: CASSYDRVSYGYTF. The DNA of the CDR3 is TGTGCCAGCAGTTACGACAGAGTAAGCTATGGCTACACCTTC.

V and J are TRBV5-1 and TRBJ2-7; 8 bases line up with TRBD1. V gave up 0 bases and J gave up 5 bases; unmatched junction bases: 7. Germline lookup yields CDR1 SGHRS and CDR2 YFSETQ. The CDR3 contains 15 residues. In DNA form, the CDR3 reads TGCGCCAGCAGCTTGGAAGGGCAGGGGGCCAACGAGCAGTACTTC. It is translated as CASSLEGQGANEQYF.

The chain has TRBV5-6 and TRBJ2-5; TRBD1 agrees at 10 bases. Near its end, the DNA agrees better with TRBJ2-7, so the J call may be wrong. This CDR3 has 14 amino acids. CDR1 and CDR2 (germline): SGHDT, YYEEEE. CDR3 amino acids: CASSRQGAPDEQYF. CDR3 sequence (DNA): TGTGCCAGCAGCAGACAGGGGGCGCCCGACGAGCAGTACTTC.